The sequence of this T cell receptor beta chain was determined in a study of T cells in Graves' hyperthyroidism and ophthalmopathy. This clonotype was counted ten times or more. Its antigen is not identified. Germline CDR1 reads KGHDR; CDR2 reads SFDVKD. V lost 3 bases and J lost 4, with 9 bases in between. CDR3 length equals 13 residues. Whole-study findings and limits: Using 13 V-J features, a model discriminated ophthalmopathy from stable hyperthyroidism.

There were TCR beta CDR3 regions amplified from RNA transcripts. Carried out on the TCR CDR3, a first-round RT-PCR used the HTBI primer set. TCRdb recomputed calls from the multiplex PCR reads with MiXCR, one row per CDR3 protein. The table has around 350,000 distinct CDR3 sequences, 13% seen once; the top ten hold around a tenth. This rearrangement joins TRBV24-1 to TRBJ2-7; D may match TRBD1 or TRBD2 (5 bases each). Sequenced material: blood. The origin of this receptor is a woman younger than 35 with Graves' hyperthyroidism. CDR3 bases: TGTGCCACCAGTGATGACGGGACGTACGAGCAGTACTTC. Residues: CATSDDGTYEQYF.